This T cell receptor beta chain was sequenced during a study of T cell repertoires in cytomegalovirus infection. The wider study: HLA-B-restricted CMV epitopes that are well studied, plus recently identified HLA-C-restricted ones, were used by the study. It can be stated that public TCR beta signatures indicated CMV infection as well as a matching HLA type.

Findings of the study overall: The cumulative frequency of public TCR beta families identified carriers of CMV plus the relevant HLA.

As for this clonotype: Antigen specificity is unknown.

TCRdb fed the reads into MiXCR, producing one record per CDR3 protein. The profile shows about 830,000 distinct CDR3 sequences, roughly 33% of them singletons. The CDR3 is 13 amino acids. V lost 11 bases, J lost 6 bases, and 19 bases lay in between. From germline, CDR1 is ENHRY and CDR2 SYGVKD. The starting material was cultured CD8+ T cells from PBMCs, obtained from culture after CMV antigen stimulation. This receptor was taken from a human donor in good health (CMV status not recorded). Some clones in this sample may be carry-over from other donors' samples. The gene calls are TRBV10-3 and TRBJ1-1; a possible D gene is TRBD1 (5 bases). CDR3 amino acids: CASGSGIKSEAFF. The CDR3 nucleotides are TGTGCCTCAGGGTCAGGGATAAAATCTGAAGCTTTCTTT.